The next 3 T cell receptor beta chains were all read from a single sample in a study of cytomegalovirus exposure and HLA in healthy donors. Sequencing used immunoSEQ multiplex PCR; TCRdb keeps in-frame clones, though not all of them. The sample consists of 150,000 to 200,000 clones, about 84% of them appearing once. The sample comprised PBMCs. Receptor source: a woman between 18 and 29 years old in good health and CMV-seronegative.

The chain has TRBV19 and TRBJ1-1; 7 bases line up with TRBD1. The V gene end was trimmed by 4 bases and the J gene end by 7 bases; junction bases not matched to a gene: 6. The CDR3 totals 13 residues. CDR1 and CDR2 (germline): LNHDA, SQIVND (reference sequence). Here the CDR3 reads CASSNTRGVEAFF. As DNA, the CDR3 is TGTGCCAGTAGTAATACCAGGGGGGTTGAAGCTTTCTTT.

The V gene is TRBV5-1, the J gene TRBJ2-5; D is undetermined. The CDR3 contains 14 residues. The germline V gene encodes CDR1 SGHRS and CDR2 YFSETQ. V lost 4 bases, J lost 4 bases, and 14 bases lay in between. CDR3 region: CASSLLIQAETQYF. The CDR3 nucleotides read TGCGCCAGCAGCCTACTCATTCAAGCAGAGACCCAGTACTTC.

The genes are TRBV6-1 and TRBJ1-3; a possible D gene is TRBD1 (6 bases). Trimming left V 5 bases short and J 2 bases short, with 10 bases between. Looked up from germline, CDR1 is MNHNS and CDR2 is SASEGT. The CDR3 totals 14 residues. The CDR3 loop reads CASSMDSPGNTIYF. As DNA, the CDR3 is TGTGCCAGCAGTATGGACAGTCCTGGAAACACCATATATTTT.